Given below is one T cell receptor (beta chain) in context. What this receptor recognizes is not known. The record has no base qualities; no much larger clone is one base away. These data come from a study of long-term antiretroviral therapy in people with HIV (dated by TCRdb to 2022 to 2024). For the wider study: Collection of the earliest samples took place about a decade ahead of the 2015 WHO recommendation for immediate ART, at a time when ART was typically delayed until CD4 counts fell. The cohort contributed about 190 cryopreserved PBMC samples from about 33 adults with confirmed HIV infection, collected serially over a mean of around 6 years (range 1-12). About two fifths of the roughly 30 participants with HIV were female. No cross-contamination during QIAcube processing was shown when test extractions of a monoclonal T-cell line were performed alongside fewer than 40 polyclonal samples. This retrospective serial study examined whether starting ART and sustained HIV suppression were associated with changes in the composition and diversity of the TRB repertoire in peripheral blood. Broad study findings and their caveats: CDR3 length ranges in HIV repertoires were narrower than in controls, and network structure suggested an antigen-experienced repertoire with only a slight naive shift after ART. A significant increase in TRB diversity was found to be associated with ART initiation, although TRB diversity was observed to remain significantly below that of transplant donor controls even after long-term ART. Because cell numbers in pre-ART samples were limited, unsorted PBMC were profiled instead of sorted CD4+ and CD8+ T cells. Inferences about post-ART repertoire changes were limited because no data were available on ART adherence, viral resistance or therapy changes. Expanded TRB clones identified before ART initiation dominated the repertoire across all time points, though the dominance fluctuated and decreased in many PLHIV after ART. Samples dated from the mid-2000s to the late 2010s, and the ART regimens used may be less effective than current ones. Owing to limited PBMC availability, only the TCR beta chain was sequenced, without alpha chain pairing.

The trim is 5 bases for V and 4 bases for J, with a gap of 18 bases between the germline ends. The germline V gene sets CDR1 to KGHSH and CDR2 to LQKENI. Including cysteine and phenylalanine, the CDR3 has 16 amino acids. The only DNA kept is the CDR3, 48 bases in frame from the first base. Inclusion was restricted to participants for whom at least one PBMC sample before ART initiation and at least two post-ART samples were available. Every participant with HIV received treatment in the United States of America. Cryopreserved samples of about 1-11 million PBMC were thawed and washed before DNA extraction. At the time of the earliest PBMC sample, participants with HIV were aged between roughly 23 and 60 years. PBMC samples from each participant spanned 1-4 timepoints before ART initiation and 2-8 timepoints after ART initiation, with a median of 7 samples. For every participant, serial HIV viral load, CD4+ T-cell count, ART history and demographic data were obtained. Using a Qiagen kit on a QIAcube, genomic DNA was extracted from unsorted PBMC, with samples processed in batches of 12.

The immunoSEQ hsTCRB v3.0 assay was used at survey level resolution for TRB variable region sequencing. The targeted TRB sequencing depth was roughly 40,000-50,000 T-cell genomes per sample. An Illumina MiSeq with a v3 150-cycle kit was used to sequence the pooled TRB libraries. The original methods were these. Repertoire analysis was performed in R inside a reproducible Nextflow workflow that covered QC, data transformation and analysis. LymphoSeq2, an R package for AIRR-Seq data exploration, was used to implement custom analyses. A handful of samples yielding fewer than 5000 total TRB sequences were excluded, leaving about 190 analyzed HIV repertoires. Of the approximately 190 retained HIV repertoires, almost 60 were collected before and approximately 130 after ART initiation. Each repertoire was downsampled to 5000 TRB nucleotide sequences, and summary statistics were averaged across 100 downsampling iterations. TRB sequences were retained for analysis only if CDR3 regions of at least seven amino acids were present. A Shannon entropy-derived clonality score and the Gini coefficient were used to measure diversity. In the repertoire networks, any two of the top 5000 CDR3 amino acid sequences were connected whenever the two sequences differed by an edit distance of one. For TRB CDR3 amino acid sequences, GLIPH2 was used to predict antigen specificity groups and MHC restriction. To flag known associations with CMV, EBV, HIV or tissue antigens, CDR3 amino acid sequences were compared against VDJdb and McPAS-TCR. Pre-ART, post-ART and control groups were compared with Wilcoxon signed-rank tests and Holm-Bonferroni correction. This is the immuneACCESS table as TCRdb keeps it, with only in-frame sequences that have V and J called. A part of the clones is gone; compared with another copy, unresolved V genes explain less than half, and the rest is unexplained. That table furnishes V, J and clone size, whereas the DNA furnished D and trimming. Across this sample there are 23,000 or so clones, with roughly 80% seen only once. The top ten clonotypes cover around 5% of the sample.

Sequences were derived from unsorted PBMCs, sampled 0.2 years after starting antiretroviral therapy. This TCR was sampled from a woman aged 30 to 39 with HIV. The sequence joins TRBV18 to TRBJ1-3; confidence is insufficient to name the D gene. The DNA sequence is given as TGTGCCAGCTCAGTTTCCGGGTCCACGGTCGGAAACACCATATATTTT. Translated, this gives CASSVSGSTVGNTIYF. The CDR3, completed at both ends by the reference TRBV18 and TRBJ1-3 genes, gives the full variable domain NAGVMQNPRHLVRRRGQEARLRCSPMKGHSHVYWYRQLPEEGLKFMVYLQKENIIDESGMPKERFSAEFPKEGPSILRIQQVVRGDSAAYFCASSVSGSTVGNTIYFGEGSWLTVV.